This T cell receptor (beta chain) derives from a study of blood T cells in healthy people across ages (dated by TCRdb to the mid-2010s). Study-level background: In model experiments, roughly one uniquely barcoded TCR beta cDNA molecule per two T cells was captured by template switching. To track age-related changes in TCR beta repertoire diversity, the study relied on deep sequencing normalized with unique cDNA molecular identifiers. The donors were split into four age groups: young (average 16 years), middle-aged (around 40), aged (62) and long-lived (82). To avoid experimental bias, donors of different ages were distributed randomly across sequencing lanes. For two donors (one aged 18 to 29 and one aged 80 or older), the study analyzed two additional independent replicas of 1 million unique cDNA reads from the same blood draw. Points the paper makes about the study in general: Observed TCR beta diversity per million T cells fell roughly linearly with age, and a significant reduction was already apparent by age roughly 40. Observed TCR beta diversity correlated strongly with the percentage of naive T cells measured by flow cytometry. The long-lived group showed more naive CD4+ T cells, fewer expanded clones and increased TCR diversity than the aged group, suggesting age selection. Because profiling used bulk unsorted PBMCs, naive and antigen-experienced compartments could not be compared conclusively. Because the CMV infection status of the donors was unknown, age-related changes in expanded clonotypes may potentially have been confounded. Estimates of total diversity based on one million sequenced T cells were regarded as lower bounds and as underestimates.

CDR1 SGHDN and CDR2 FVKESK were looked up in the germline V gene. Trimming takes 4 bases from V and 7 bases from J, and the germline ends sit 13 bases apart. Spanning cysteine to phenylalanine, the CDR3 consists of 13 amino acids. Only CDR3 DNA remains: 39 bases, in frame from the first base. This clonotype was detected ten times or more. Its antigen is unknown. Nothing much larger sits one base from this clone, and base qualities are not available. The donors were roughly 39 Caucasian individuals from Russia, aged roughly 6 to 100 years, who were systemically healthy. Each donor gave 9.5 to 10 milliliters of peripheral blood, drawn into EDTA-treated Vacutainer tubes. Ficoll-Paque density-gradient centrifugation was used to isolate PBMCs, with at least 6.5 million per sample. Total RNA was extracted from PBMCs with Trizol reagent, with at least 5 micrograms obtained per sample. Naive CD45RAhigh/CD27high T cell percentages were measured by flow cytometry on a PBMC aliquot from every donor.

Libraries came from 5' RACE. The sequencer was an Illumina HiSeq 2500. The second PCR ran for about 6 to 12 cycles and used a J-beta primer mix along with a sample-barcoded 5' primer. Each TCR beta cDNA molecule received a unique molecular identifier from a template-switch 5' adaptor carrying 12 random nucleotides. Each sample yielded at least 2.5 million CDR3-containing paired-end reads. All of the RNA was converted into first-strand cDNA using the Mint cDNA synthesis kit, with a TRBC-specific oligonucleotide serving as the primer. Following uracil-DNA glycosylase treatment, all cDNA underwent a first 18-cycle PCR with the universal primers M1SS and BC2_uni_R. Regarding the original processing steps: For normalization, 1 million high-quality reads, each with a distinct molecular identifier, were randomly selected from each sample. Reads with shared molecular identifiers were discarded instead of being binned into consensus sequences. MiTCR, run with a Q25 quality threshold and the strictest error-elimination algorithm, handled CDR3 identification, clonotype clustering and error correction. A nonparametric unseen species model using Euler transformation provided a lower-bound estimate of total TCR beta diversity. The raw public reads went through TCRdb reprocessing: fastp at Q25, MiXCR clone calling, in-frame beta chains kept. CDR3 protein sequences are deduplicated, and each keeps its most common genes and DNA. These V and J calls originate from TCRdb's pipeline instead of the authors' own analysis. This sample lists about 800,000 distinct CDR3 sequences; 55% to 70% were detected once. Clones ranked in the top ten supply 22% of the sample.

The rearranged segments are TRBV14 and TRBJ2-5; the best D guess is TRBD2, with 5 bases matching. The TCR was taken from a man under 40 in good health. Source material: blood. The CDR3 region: CASSLQRTGTQYF. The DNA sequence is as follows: TGTGCCAGCAGCCTACAGCGGACGGGGACCCAGTACTTC.